These 23 T cell receptor beta chains originate from one sample sequenced in a study of T cells in Graves' hyperthyroidism and ophthalmopathy. Amplification targeted TCR beta CDR3 regions from RNA transcripts. In the first-round RT-PCR of the TCR CDR3, the HTBI primer set was used. TCRdb re-called the multiplex PCR reads through MiXCR, storing one row per CDR3 protein. Found here are approximately 380,000 distinct CDR3 sequences, 19% of them singletons; the top ten hold about 3.7%. The specimen sequenced was blood. The receptors originated from a woman under 30 with Graves' hyperthyroidism.

This clonotype was found many times. The chain couples TRBV5-1 to TRBJ1-5; possible D gene TRBD1, 5 bases. The germline V gene has CDR1 SGHRS and CDR2 YFSETQ. V was pared by 1 base and J by 4 bases, with 12 bases between. The CDR3 extends over 15 amino acids. The CDR3 region is CASSLWTGLNQPQHF. The CDR3, as DNA: TGCGCCAGCAGCTTGTGGACGGGGCTTAATCAGCCCCAGCATTTT. Complete variable domain (other parts from reference TRBV5-1 and TRBJ1-5): KAGVTQTPRYLIKTRGQQVTLSCSPISGHRSVSWYQQTPGQGLQFLFEYFSETQRNKGNFPGRFSGRQFSNSRSEMNVSTLELGDSALYLCASSLWTGLNQPQHFGDGTRLSIL.

In its sample, this clonotype was seen many times. This rearrangement joins TRBV30 to TRBJ1-2; maybe TRBD1 (5 bases). The germline V and J ends were trimmed by 3 bases and 7 bases, with 12 bases remaining between them. This CDR3 spans 12 amino acids. CDR1 GTSNPN and CDR2 SVGIG come from the germline V gene (reference sequence). For the CDR3, the DNA is TGTGCCTGGAGGGGGGTCGCACTTGGCTACACCTTC. Translating it yields CAWRGVALGYTF.

This clonotype was seen at least ten times. The chain has TRBV7-9 and TRBJ1-1, with D hard to call. Germline-derived CDR1 and CDR2 are SEHNR and FQNEAQ (reference sequence). Trimming left V 5 bases short and J 1 base short, with 11 bases between. The CDR3 sequence is 14 residues long. In DNA, the CDR3 is TGTGCCAGCAGCCGTGCAAGAGCGAACACTGAAGCTTTCTTT. Its translation: CASSRARANTEAFF. Full variable domain (rest looked up from reference TRBV7-9 and TRBJ1-1): DTGVSQNPRHKITKRGQNVTFRCDPISEHNRLYWYRQTLGQGPEFLTYFQNEAQLEKSRLLSDRFSAERPKGSFSTLEIQRTEQGDSAMYLCASSRARANTEAFFGQGTRLTVV.

This clonotype was seen at least ten times. The V and J genes are TRBV19 and TRBJ2-5; the D is unclear. Trimming removed 1 base at V and 7 bases at J, with 10 bases between. The CDR3 sequence is 13 residues long. Germline V gene sequence: CDR1 LNHDA, CDR2 SQIVND (reference sequence). The CDR3 coding sequence is TGTGCCAGTAGTATAGCGGGTCCCGGGACCCAGTACTTC. Encoded protein: CASSIAGPGTQYF.

This clonotype was detected a few times. V is TRBV7-3 and J is TRBJ2-7; the match to TRBD1 covers 8 bases. V was clipped by 4 bases and J by 2 bases; unmatched bases: 7. The CDR3 totals 15 residues. Germline V gene sequence: CDR1 SGHTA, CDR2 FQGTGA. CDR3 amino acids: CASSSGGTGPYEQYF. The CDR3 DNA follows: TGTGCCAGCAGCTCTGGGGGGACAGGACCCTACGAGCAGTACTTC.

This clonotype was recorded many times. This chain uses TRBV7-9 with TRBJ2-7; D gene unclear. Trimming removed 3 bases from V and 1 base from J, with 13 bases in between. Germline V gene sequence: CDR1 SEHNR, CDR2 FQNEAQ (reference sequence). The CDR3 loop spans 15 amino acids. The CDR3 region is CASSFPDGASYEQYF. CDR3 sequence (DNA): TGTGCCAGCAGCTTCCCGGACGGCGCTTCCTACGAGCAGTACTTC.

This clonotype came up many times. The rearrangement links TRBV6-2 or TRBV6-3 to TRBJ1-2, with a possible D match to TRBD1 (5 bases). This CDR3 is 12 amino acids long. Germline CDR1 reads MNHEY; CDR2 reads SVGEGT. V lost 3 bases to trimming and J lost 8 bases, with 10 bases between them. The CDR3 region has the DNA TGTGCCAGCAGTTATGGGGGAAGCGGCTACACCTTC. Amino acids: CASSYGGSGYTF.

This clonotype has at least ten counts. V and J are TRBV10-1 and TRBJ2-5, with D unresolved. The CDR3 is 12 residues long. The germline CDR1 and CDR2 sequences are WNHNN and SYGVQD (reference sequence). The V end lost 2 bases, the J end lost 2 bases, and 3 bases lay between the germline ends. The CDR3 coding sequence is TGCGCCAGCAGTGAGGGACAAGAGACCCAGTACTTC. It yields the protein CASSEGQETQYF.

Many counts were recorded for this clonotype. The chain employs TRBV10-1 and TRBJ2-3; D is possibly TRBD1 or TRBD2 (5 bases each). Germline V gives CDR1 WNHNN, CDR2 SYGVQD (reference sequence). The CDR3 has 16 amino acids. Trimming shortened V by 5 bases and J by 3 bases, and 18 bases separated the two germline ends. The DNA for the CDR3 is TGCGCCAGCAGTCAGGGCGGGTCAGGGTTTACAGATACGCAGTATTTT. It is translated as CASSQGGSGFTDTQYF.

Only one count was recorded for this clonotype. The chain employs TRBV12-3 or TRBV12-4 and TRBJ2-7; 12 nucleotides agree with TRBD2. Germline trimming cut 6 bases from V and 7 bases from J; bases unmatched to any gene: 10. This CDR3 region has 15 residues. The CDR3 DNA sequence: TGTGCCAGCAGCCCTAGCGGGGGGGCCATAGGGGAGCAGTACTTC. It is translated as CASSPSGGAIGEQYF.

The sample holds many counts of this clonotype. The V call is TRBV28, the J call TRBJ1-5; unclear D gene. The V end lost 1 base, the J end lost 7 bases, and 11 bases lay between the germline ends. Germline V gene lookup returns CDR1 MDHEN and CDR2 SYDVKM. This CDR3 contains 14 residues. CDR3 residues: CASSLYSVQQPQHF. CDR3 coding DNA: TGTGCCAGCAGTTTATATTCAGTTCAACAGCCCCAGCATTTT.

This clonotype was detected ten times or more. The rearrangement joins TRBV9 to TRBJ2-7, with TRBD2 as a possible D gene (5 bases). The V gene lost 2 bases and the J gene lost 4 bases, with 16 bases spanning the gap. The CDR3 is 15 residues long. Germline V gene sequence: CDR1 SGDLS, CDR2 YYNGEE. CDR3 coding DNA: TGTGCCAGCAGCGTGGAAAGATCGGGAACTTACGAGCAGTACTTC. Translating it yields CASSVERSGTYEQYF.

This clonotype was recorded many times. This chain connects TRBV28 to TRBJ1-2, with D hard to call. V lost 2 bases and J 8 bases, leaving 12 bases between the germline ends. The CDR3 sequence is 13 residues long. CDR1 and CDR2 from the germline V gene are MDHEN and SYDVKM. This CDR3 is CASSLGSSRGYTF. CDR3 in DNA: TGTGCCAGCAGTTTAGGCAGCTCTAGGGGCTACACCTTC.

This clonotype turned up a few times. This clone may be a read error of a much larger clone one base away. The rearrangement joins TRBV29-1 to TRBJ2-5, with 8 nucleotides matching TRBD1. CDR1 and CDR2 (germline): SQVTM, ANQGSEA. The CDR3 is 17 amino acids. This CDR3 is CSAAILGQGGQQETKYF. CDR3 DNA sequence: TGCAGCGCTGCTATTTTAGGACAGGGAGGTCAGCAAGAGACCAAGTACTTC.

This clonotype was found many times. Here the CDR3 DNA reads TGTGCCAGCCTTGGGCGGTGGGCCTACGAGCAGTACTTC. Its translation: CASLGRWAYEQYF. V usage is TRBV6-2 or TRBV6-3 and J usage is TRBJ2-7, with D hard to call. Germline V gene lookup returns CDR1 MNHEY and CDR2 SVGEGT. Trimming pared 8 bases from V and 2 bases from J, leaving 13 bases between. This CDR3 comprises 13 residues.

This clonotype was observed many times. The chain links TRBV19 to TRBJ2-2; D call uncertain. V was pared by 3 bases and J by 0 bases, with 8 bases between. The CDR3 has 15 residues. Germline CDR1 and CDR2: LNHDA and SQIVND (reference sequence). This chain's CDR3 is CASSMGTANTGELFF. As DNA, the CDR3 is TGTGCCAGTAGTATGGGAACCGCGAACACCGGGGAGCTGTTTTTT.

This clonotype has more than one count but fewer than ten. This sequence joins TRBV19 and TRBJ1-1; maybe TRBD1 (6 bases). V shed 3 bases and J shed 6 bases, with 11 bases lying between them. Germline V gives CDR1 LNHDA, CDR2 SQIVND (reference sequence). The CDR3 length is 13 residues. The CDR3: CASSIEGGAEAFF. Written as DNA, the CDR3 is TGTGCCAGTAGTATCGAGGGGGGGGCTGAAGCTTTCTTT. Full variable domain (remainder filled in from reference TRBV19 and TRBJ1-1): DGGITQSPKYLFRKEGQNVTLSCEQNLNHDAMYWYRQDPGQGLRLIYYSQIVNDFQKGDIAEGYSVSREKKESFPLTVTSAQKNPTAFYLCASSIEGGAEAFFGQGTRLTVV.

The table lists this clonotype with many counts. The rearrangement uses TRBV10-3 and TRBJ1-1, with D maybe TRBD1 (5 bases). The germline V gene encodes CDR1 ENHRY and CDR2 SYGVKD. This CDR3 spans 13 amino acids. With 10 bases removed from V and 4 bases from J, the gap between germline ends came to 16 bases. CDR3 bases: TGTGCCACAGGAGGGAGGGGAGGCACTGAAGCTTTCTTT. Encoded protein: CATGGRGGTEAFF.

The chain couples TRBV18 to TRBJ2-7, with 8 bases that match TRBD1. The CDR3 is made up of 15 amino acids. V dropped 1 base and J dropped 0; count of bases not matched to a gene: 2. The germline V gene has CDR1 KGHSH and CDR2 LQKENI. The CDR3 nucleotides read TGTGCCAGCTCACCACTTGGACAGGGCTCCTACGAGCAGTACTTC. It translates to CASSPLGQGSYEQYF.

The sample holds many counts of this clonotype. The rearrangement links TRBV6-5 to TRBJ1-2; 10 bases line up with TRBD1. This CDR3 comprises 13 residues. Germline V gives CDR1 MNHEY, CDR2 SVGAGI. J gave up 4 bases and V 6 bases, and 2 bases lay outside the gene matches. CDR3 bases: TGTGCCAGCAGAAGGACAGGGGGCTATGGCTACACCTTC. This translates into CASRRTGGYGYTF.

CDR3 sequence: CASSYRQAHSRTEAFF. CDR3 nucleotides: TGTGCCAGCAGTTACAGACAGGCCCATTCGAGGACTGAAGCTTTCTTT. This chain links TRBV6-5 with TRBJ1-1, with a possible D match to TRBD1 (6 bases). V lost 2 bases and J 5 bases, leaving 18 bases between the germline ends. The V gene's germline CDR1 is MNHEY and CDR2 SVGAGI. The CDR3 sequence is 16 residues long.

This clonotype occurred many times. V usage is TRBV11-2 and J usage is TRBJ2-2; D may be TRBD1 or TRBD2 (5 bases each). The CDR3 has 16 residues. V lost 6 bases and J lost 1, with 15 bases in between. Per germline, CDR1 SGHAT and CDR2 FQNNGV. CDR3 residues: CASRRPGTGNTGELFF. CDR3 nucleotide sequence: TGTGCCAGCAGGCGACCTGGGACGGGGAACACCGGGGAGCTGTTTTTT.

This clonotype showed up many times. This chain links TRBV19 with TRBJ2-5; D is undetermined. Germline CDR1 LNHDA, CDR2 SQIVND (reference sequence). The CDR3 has 16 amino acids. V lost 5 bases, J lost 7 bases, and 23 bases lay in between. The CDR3 protein is CASSPGLRPQEGTQYF. CDR3 nucleotide sequence: TGTGCCAGTAGTCCTGGGTTGAGGCCCCAGGAAGGGACCCAGTACTTC.